These 12 T cell receptor beta chains share one sample of origin, sequenced in a study of blood T cell repertoires in COVID-19. Assay used: immunoSEQ multiplex PCR; TCRdb lists only in-frame clones, some missing. The sample has approximately 70,000 clones, roughly 80% seen once. The sequenced sample was peripheral blood. The origin of the receptors is a woman at least 80 years old with acute or convalescent COVID-19.

This clone has a handful of counts. This rearrangement joins TRBV30 to TRBJ1-1; a weak D match, TRBD1 (6 bases). Germline CDR1 reads GTSNPN; CDR2 reads SVGIG (reference sequence). CDR3 size: 13 residues. V gave up 5 bases and J gave up 1 base, with 11 bases separating them. The CDR3 nucleotides are TGTGCCTGGGGGAAACAGGGGAACACTGAAGCTTTCTTT. Translated: CAWGKQGNTEAFF.

This clone was seen only once. The genes are TRBV9 and TRBJ1-4, with TRBD1 matching 9 bases. CDR3 length equals 15 residues. V gave up 3 bases and J gave up 3 bases; unmatched junction bases: 3. Germline loops: CDR1 SGDLS, CDR2 YYNGEE. CDR3 sequence (DNA): TGTGCCAGCAGCGAGACAGGGGGGGCTAATGAAAAACTGTTTTTT. Encoded protein: CASSETGGANEKLFF.

The chain joins TRBV19 to TRBJ1-3, with D uncertain. The ends were cut back, 3 bases at V and 4 bases at J, with 7 bases in the middle. The CDR3 totals 13 residues. Germline values: CDR1 LNHDA, CDR2 SQIVND (reference sequence). CDR3 amino acids: CASSITWGNTIYF. Here the CDR3 DNA reads TGTGCCAGTAGTATCACTTGGGGAAACACCATATATTTT. The whole variable domain, filled in from reference TRBV19 and TRBJ1-3, reads DGGITQSPKYLFRKEGQNVTLSCEQNLNHDAMYWYRQDPGQGLRLIYYSQIVNDFQKGDIAEGYSVSREKKESFPLTVTSAQKNPTAFYLCASSITWGNTIYFGEGSWLTVV.

This chain joins TRBV3-1 (or the pseudogene TRBV3-2) and TRBJ2-7, with TRBD2 as a possible D gene (7 bases). Germline V lookup: CDR1 LGHDT, CDR2 YNNKEL (reference sequence). This CDR3 spans 13 amino acids. V lost 4 bases and J lost 4, with 11 bases in between. In DNA, the CDR3 is TGTGCCAGCAGCCGGCGGGGGACATACGAGCAGTACTTC. This codes for CASSRRGTYEQYF.

CDR3 residues: CASSPGITADTIYF. DNA of the CDR3: TGTGCCAGCAGCCCCGGGATTACGGCGGACACCATATATTTT. The chain recombines TRBV6-5 with TRBJ1-3; D is undetermined. Germline CDR1 is MNHEY and CDR2 is SVGAGI. This CDR3 has 14 amino acids. The V gene lost 6 bases and the J gene lost 8 bases, with 17 bases spanning the gap.

The rearrangement links TRBV5-1 to TRBJ2-3; 10 nucleotides match TRBD2. V was clipped by 3 bases and J by 4 bases; unmatched bases: 8. The germline CDR1 and CDR2 sequences are SGHRS and YFSETQ. The CDR3 contains 16 residues. As DNA, the CDR3 is TGCGCCAGCAGCTACCAACTAGCGGGGAAGGCAGATACGCAGTATTTT. Residues: CASSYQLAGKADTQYF.

The table lists this clone with a count of one. This chain joins TRBV30 and TRBJ1-2, with TRBD1 as a possible D gene (5 bases). CDR1 and CDR2 from the germline V gene are GTSNPN and SVGIG (reference sequence). V was trimmed by 2 bases and J by 3 bases, leaving 7 bases between them. The CDR3 totals 12 residues. The CDR3 loop reads CAWSQGDYGYTF. The CDR3 nucleotides are TGTGCCTGGAGTCAGGGCGACTATGGCTACACCTTC.

This rearrangement joins TRBV14 to TRBJ1-1; a possible D gene is TRBD1 (5 bases). The CDR3 is 13 residues long. Germline assignment: CDR1 SGHDN and CDR2 FVKESK. Deletions cut 0 bases from V and 4 bases from J, with 6 bases between. CDR3 in DNA: TGTGCCAGCAGCCAAGACAGGGCCACTGAAGCTTTCTTT. Encoded protein: CASSQDRATEAFF.

The J gene is TRBJ1-1, the V gene TRBV19, with TRBD1 matching over 8 bases. The CDR3 consists of 13 residues. Unmatched junction bases numbered 2, after V lost 5 bases and J lost 3 bases. Germline-derived CDR1 and CDR2 are LNHDA and SQIVND (reference sequence). As DNA, the CDR3 is TGTGCCAGTAGTCTGGACAGGGACACTGAAGCTTTCTTT. Protein: CASSLDRDTEAFF.

The chain uses TRBV6-5 and TRBJ2-1; 10 bases line up with TRBD1. Trimming took 7 bases from V and 8 from J; bases not matched to a gene: 11. CDR1 and CDR2 (germline): MNHEY, SVGAGI. The CDR3 length is 15 residues. CDR3 nucleotide sequence: TGTGCCAGCACTAATCGGGACAGGGGTTACGATGAGCAGTTCTTC. It encodes CASTNRDRGYDEQFF.

V usage is TRBV11-2 and J usage is TRBJ1-6; no firm D call. The ends were cut back, 5 bases at V and 9 bases at J, with 17 bases in the middle. CDR3 length: 15 residues. The germline CDR1 and CDR2 sequences are SGHAT and FQNNGV. CDR3 in amino acids: CASSLTGGMGSPLHF. In DNA form, the CDR3 reads TGTGCCAGCAGCCTAACGGGAGGGATGGGTTCACCCCTCCACTTT.

The chain recombines TRBV11-3 with TRBJ1-3; TRBD1 might be the D (6 bases). Germline assignment: CDR1 SGHNT and CDR2 YENEEA. Trimming pared 5 bases from V and 1 base from J, leaving 9 bases between. The CDR3 totals 14 residues. The CDR3 here is CASSKGESGNTIYF. The CDR3 nucleotides are TGTGCCAGCAGCAAGGGGGAATCTGGAAACACCATATATTTT.